This passage covers 30 T cell receptor beta chains from one sample sequenced in a study of OX40 agonist ivuxolimab in advanced cancers. The repertoire was sequenced with immunoSEQ multiplex PCR; TCRdb's copy has only in-frame clones and lacks some. This table has approximately 50,000 clones, just under 95% appearing once. Sequences were derived from CD4+ or CD8+ T cells sorted from blood, sampled in a trial of the OX40 agonist ivuxolimab. The receptors originated from an adult with an advanced solid tumor such as melanoma, head and neck, liver or kidney cancer.

The chain uses TRBV4-3 and TRBJ2-7; TRBD2 aligns across 9 bases. Germline CDR1 reads LGHNA; CDR2 reads YSLEER. V dropped 4 bases and J dropped 7; count of bases not matched to a gene: 5. The CDR3 is 13 amino acids. The CDR3 nucleotides are TGCGCCAGCAGCCCCCGCGGGGGGGAGGAGCAGTACTTC. Its translation: CASSPRGGEEQYF.

This clone occurred once. This rearrangement joins TRBV6-6 to TRBJ2-1, with D unclear. This CDR3 contains 11 residues. With 6 bases removed from V and 8 bases from J, the gap between germline ends came to 8 bases. Per the germline V gene, CDR1 is MNHNY and CDR2 is SVGAGI (reference sequence). CDR3 residues: CASSPSHEQFF. The CDR3 nucleotides read TGTGCCAGCAGCCCTAGTCATGAGCAGTTCTTC.

The chain links TRBV30 to TRBJ2-7; D assignment may be TRBD1 or TRBD2 (6 bases each). Germline CDR1 is GTSNPN and CDR2 is SVGIG (reference sequence). V lost 0 bases, J lost 2 bases, and 11 bases lay in between. The CDR3 consists of 14 residues. The CDR3 here is CAWSVWGAPYEQYF. DNA for the CDR3: TGTGCCTGGAGTGTGTGGGGGGCGCCCTACGAGCAGTACTTC.

CDR3 coding DNA: TGTGCCAGCAGTGCGGGACCCTACGAGCAGTACTTC. Translated, it gives CASSAGPYEQYF. The V and J genes are TRBV7-9 and TRBJ2-7; a weak D match, TRBD2 (6 bases). Germline V gives CDR1 SEHNR, CDR2 FQNEAQ (reference sequence). There are 12 residues in the CDR3. V shed 6 bases and J shed 2 bases, with 8 bases lying between them.

This chain joins TRBV15 and TRBJ1-1; D is undetermined. The germline V gene encodes CDR1 LNHNV and CDR2 YYDKDF (reference sequence). Between the trimmed V and J ends, which lost 3 bases and 2 bases, there was a span of 7 bases. The length of the CDR3 is 13 residues. The CDR3 spells CATSRARNTEAFF. In DNA form, the CDR3 reads TGTGCCACCAGCAGGGCCCGAAACACTGAAGCTTTCTTT.

V and J are TRBV7-6 and TRBJ2-4; TRBD1 is a possible D gene (7 bases). V lost 5 bases to trimming and J lost 0 bases, with 23 bases between them. The CDR3 length is 19 residues. The germline CDR1 and CDR2 sequences are SGHVS and FNYEAQ. CDR3 sequence reads: CASSAEGQPDYLAKNIQYF. CDR3 coding DNA: TGTGCCAGCAGCGCGGAGGGACAGCCCGATTATCTAGCCAAAAACATTCAGTACTTC. The whole variable domain, remainder taken from reference TRBV7-6 and TRBJ2-4, is GAGVSQSPRYKVTKRGQDVALRCDPISGHVSLYWYRQALGQGPEFLTYFNYEAQQDKSGLPNDRFSAERPEGSISTLTIQRTEQRDSAMYRCASSAEGQPDYLAKNIQYFGAGTRLSVL.

The genes are TRBV6-1 and TRBJ2-7; D is possibly TRBD2 (6 bases). V dropped 0 bases and J dropped 4 bases, with 10 bases sitting between them. The CDR3 has 14 amino acids. The germline V gene has CDR1 MNHNS and CDR2 SASEGT. CDR3 sequence (DNA): TGTGCCAGCAGTGAAGCGCCAGGAGGGTACGAGCAGTACTTC. The encoded protein is CASSEAPGGYEQYF.

The chain uses TRBV14 and TRBJ2-5, with 11 nucleotides matching TRBD2. Germline V gene sequence: CDR1 SGHDN, CDR2 FVKESK. J lost 2 bases, V lost 1 base, and 9 bases had no gene match. This CDR3 is 18 amino acids long. The CDR3 DNA sequence: TGTGCCAGCAGCCAAGCCGTCGGGGGACTAGCGGTACAAGAGACCCAGTACTTC. Translating gives CASSQAVGGLAVQETQYF.

The chain is built from TRBV4-3 and TRBJ2-1; tentatively, D is TRBD2 (6 bases). V was cut by 0 bases and J by 1 base, with 13 bases left in between. The germline V gene encodes CDR1 LGHNA and CDR2 YSLEER. CDR3 length: 17 residues. The CDR3 nucleotides read TGCGCCAGCAGCCAAGAATGGGGGGAGTGGTCCTACAATGAGCAGTTCTTC. This encodes CASSQEWGEWSYNEQFF.

The genes are TRBV7-8 and TRBJ2-2, with 7 positions matching TRBD2. V shed 5 bases and J 4 bases; nucleotides not matched to a gene: 16. The CDR3 is 18 amino acids. Looked up from germline, CDR1 is SGHVS and CDR2 is FQNEAQ. The CDR3 nucleotides read TGTGCCAGCAGCCCAGAGGGTCTGGGCGGGGGTTCCACCGGGGAGCTGTTTTTT. This gives the protein CASSPEGLGGGSTGELFF.

The rearrangement uses TRBV6-5 and TRBJ2-1; D gene uncertain. Trimming cost V 0 bases and J 5 bases, with 5 bases left between them. CDR1 and CDR2 (germline): MNHEY, SVGAGI. The CDR3 sequence is 13 residues long. The CDR3 DNA is TGTGCCAGCAGTTACTCGATCGACAATGAGCAGTTCTTC. It specifies CASSYSIDNEQFF.

The chain recombines TRBV5-1 with TRBJ1-2; D is perhaps TRBD1 (5 bases). The V and J ends lost 2 bases and 5 bases respectively, with 13 bases between them. The length of the CDR3 is 14 residues. CDR1 and CDR2 from the germline V gene are SGHRS and YFSETQ. The CDR3 spells CASSLTRDSYGYTF. In nucleotides, the CDR3 is TGCGCCAGCAGCTTAACCAGGGATTCTTATGGCTACACCTTC. The variable domain in full, with the rest retrieved from reference TRBV5-1 and TRBJ1-2, is KAGVTQTPRYLIKTRGQQVTLSCSPISGHRSVSWYQQTPGQGLQFLFEYFSETQRNKGNFPGRFSGRQFSNSRSEMNVSTLELGDSALYLCASSLTRDSYGYTFGSGTRLTVV.

The genes are TRBV7-8 and TRBJ1-3; D perhaps matches TRBD1 (5 bases). The CDR3 loop spans 20 amino acids. The V and J ends lost 2 bases and 1 base respectively, with 24 bases between them. Germline-derived CDR1 and CDR2 are SGHVS and FQNEAQ. The CDR3 region has the DNA TGTGCCAGCAGCTTAACCCCAGGGTATTCGGTACCGGGGTCTGGAAACACCATATATTTT. This gives the protein CASSLTPGYSVPGSGNTIYF. The full variable domain, in which reference TRBV7-8 and TRBJ1-3 provide the parts outside the CDR3, is GAGVSQSPRYKVAKRGQDVALRCDPISGHVSLFWYQQALGQGPEFLTYFQNEAQLDKSGLPSDRFFAERPEGSVSTLKIQRTQQEDSAVYLCASSLTPGYSVPGSGNTIYFGEGSWLTVV.

This clone occurred once. The chain employs TRBV30 and TRBJ1-5; 8 bases align to TRBD1. V gave up 0 bases and J gave up 5 bases; unmatched junction bases: 6. CDR3 length: 15 amino acids. Looked up from germline, CDR1 is GTSNPN and CDR2 is SVGIG (reference sequence). The DNA of the CDR3 is TGTGCCTGGAGTGTGTTACAGGGGGGGGATCAGCCCCAGCATTTT. This encodes CAWSVLQGGDQPQHF.

The chain carries TRBV4-2 and TRBJ2-7, with D tentatively TRBD1 (6 bases). V lost 0 bases and J lost 5, with 14 bases in between. This CDR3 is built from 15 residues. Germline values: CDR1 LGHNA, CDR2 YNFKEQ. This CDR3 reads CASSQDRWGPDEQYF. As DNA, the CDR3 is TGTGCCAGCAGCCAAGATCGGTGGGGGCCCGACGAGCAGTACTTC.

The chain combines TRBV19 with TRBJ2-1; 8 bases line up with TRBD2. The CDR3 consists of 14 residues. Germline CDR1 LNHDA, CDR2 SQIVND (reference sequence). Trimming at V came to 2 bases and at J to 8 bases, leaving 5 bases not matched to a gene. The CDR3 sequence: CASSIMGTSYEQFF. In nucleotides, the CDR3 is TGTGCCAGTAGTATAATGGGGACTAGTTATGAGCAGTTCTTC.

The genes are TRBV9 and TRBJ2-2, with TRBD2 matching 8 bases. With V trimmed by 4 bases and J by 7 bases, 9 bases remained unmatched. The CDR3 covers 15 residues. Germline-derived CDR1 and CDR2 are SGDLS and YYNGEE. The CDR3 bases are TGTGCCAGCAGCCCAACTGGTGGGACTAGCGGGGAGCTGTTTTTT. Residues: CASSPTGGTSGELFF. Complete variable domain (other parts from reference TRBV9 and TRBJ2-2): DSGVTQTPKHLITATGQRVTLRCSPRSGDLSVYWYQQSLDQGLQFLIQYYNGEERAKGNILERFSAQQFPDLHSELNLSSLELGDSALYFCASSPTGGTSGELFFGEGSRLTVL.

This clone was detected only once. J is TRBJ2-7 and V is TRBV5-6; no reliable D call. The CDR3 has 11 amino acids. Germline loops: CDR1 SGHDT, CDR2 YYEEEE. V lost 2 bases and J lost 5, with 5 bases in between. CDR3 region: CASSFGHEQYF. The CDR3 bases are TGTGCCAGCAGCTTCGGCCACGAGCAGTACTTC.

V gene TRBV6-1 combines with J gene TRBJ1-3; no clear D gene. This CDR3 is 14 amino acids long. Germline V gene data show CDR1 as MNHNS and CDR2 as SASEGT. The V gene lost 0 bases and the J gene lost 0 bases, with 3 bases spanning the gap. Written as DNA, the CDR3 is TGTGCCAGCAGTGAAGCTAGCTCTGGAAACACCATATATTTT. Translating gives CASSEASSGNTIYF.

The table lists this clone with a count of one. This chain joins TRBV13 and TRBJ1-2; possible D gene TRBD1, 6 bases. The CDR3 loop spans 15 amino acids. CDR1 and CDR2 from the germline V gene are PRHDT and FYEKMQ (reference sequence). Trimming cost V 5 bases and J 4 bases, with 17 bases left between them. Here the CDR3 DNA reads TGTGCCAGCAGCCGTTACAGGGAGGGCGGCTATGGCTACACCTTC. Translating it yields CASSRYREGGYGYTF. The whole variable domain, remainder taken from reference TRBV13 and TRBJ1-2, is AAGVIQSPRHLIKEKRETATLKCYPIPRHDTVYWYQQGPGQDPQFLISFYEKMQSDKGSIPDRFSAQQFSDYHSELNMSSLELGDSALYFCASSRYREGGYGYTFGSGTRLTVV.

The CDR3 loop is CASSSEGGHTDTQYF. In DNA form, the CDR3 reads TGTGCCAGCAGCTCCGAGGGTGGACACACAGATACGCAGTATTTT. The chain is built from TRBV11-2 and TRBJ2-3, with D perhaps matching TRBD1 or TRBD2 (5 bases each). The ends were cut back, 4 bases at V and 2 bases at J, with 13 bases in the middle. The germline gives CDR1 SGHAT, CDR2 FQNNGV. The CDR3 length is 15 residues. Full variable domain (missing parts from reference TRBV11-2 and TRBJ2-3): EAGVAQSPRYKIIEKRQSVAFWCNPISGHATLYWYQQILGQGPKLLIQFQNNGVVDDSQLPKDRFSAERLKGVDSTLKIQPAKLEDSAVYLCASSSEGGHTDTQYFGPGTRLTVL.

This clone came up once. The CDR3 reads CSVDGGRASEQFF. The CDR3, as DNA: TGCAGCGTTGACGGTGGGAGGGCCTCTGAGCAGTTCTTC. The gene calls are TRBV29-1 and TRBJ2-1; 7 bases align to TRBD2. This CDR3 has 13 residues. J gave up 9 bases and V 3 bases, and 8 bases lay outside the gene matches. Germline loops: CDR1 SQVTM, CDR2 ANQGSEA.

The genes are TRBV9 and TRBJ2-5; maybe TRBD1 (5 bases). This CDR3 contains 14 residues. From germline, CDR1 is SGDLS and CDR2 YYNGEE. The V gene lost 0 bases and the J gene lost 0 bases, with 6 bases spanning the gap. The CDR3, as DNA: TGTGCCAGCAGCGTAGCGACAGACCAAGAGACCCAGTACTTC. Translating gives CASSVATDQETQYF.

The chain carries TRBV13 and TRBJ1-6, with TRBD1 as a possible D gene (5 bases). This CDR3 contains 13 residues. The V end lost 5 bases, the J end lost 8 bases, and 10 bases lay between the germline ends. Germline V gene data show CDR1 as PRHDT and CDR2 as FYEKMQ (reference sequence). CDR3 protein: CASSTGTYSPLHF. As DNA, the CDR3 is TGTGCCAGCAGCACCGGGACTTATTCACCCCTCCACTTT. Filled out from reference TRBV13 and TRBJ1-6, the complete variable domain reads AAGVIQSPRHLIKEKRETATLKCYPIPRHDTVYWYQQGPGQDPQFLISFYEKMQSDKGSIPDRFSAQQFSDYHSELNMSSLELGDSALYFCASSTGTYSPLHFGNGTRLTVT.

The rearrangement uses TRBV28 and TRBJ2-7, with D perhaps TRBD1 (5 bases). CDR1 is MDHEN, CDR2 SYDVKM, per germline. Trimming removed 1 base from V and 9 bases from J, with 10 bases in between. There are 12 residues in the CDR3. This CDR3 reads CASSLSRQGQYF. CDR3 sequence (DNA): TGTGCCAGCAGTTTATCCAGGCAGGGGCAGTACTTC. Variable domain in full (rest from reference TRBV28 and TRBJ2-7): DVKVTQSSRYLVKRTGEKVFLECVQDMDHENMFWYRQDPGLGLRLIYFSYDVKMKEKGDIPEGYSVSREKKERFSLILESASTNQTSMYLCASSLSRQGQYFGPGTRLTVT.

This sequence joins TRBV15 and TRBJ1-5, with D unresolved. Between the trimmed V and J ends, which lost 0 bases and 10 bases, there was a span of 10 bases. There are 13 residues in the CDR3. Germline CDR1 reads LNHNV; CDR2 reads YYDKDF (reference sequence). In nucleotides, the CDR3 is TGTGCCACCAGCAGAGAGAGCCCCTACCCCCAGCATTTT. Residues: CATSRESPYPQHF.

The chain is built from TRBV5-4 and TRBJ1-1, with TRBD1 identical over 7 bases. V trimming: 0 bases; J trimming: 4 bases; junction bases outside the gene matches: 12. Germline-derived CDR1 and CDR2 are SGHNT and YYREEE (reference sequence). The CDR3 is 17 residues long. The CDR3 reads CASSLGQQGVLGTEAFF. CDR3 in DNA: TGTGCCAGCAGCTTGGGTCAGCAGGGGGTATTGGGCACTGAAGCTTTCTTT. Full variable domain (missing parts from reference TRBV5-4 and TRBJ1-1): ETGVTQSPTHLIKTRGQQVTLRCSSQSGHNTVSWYQQALGQGPQFIFQYYREEENGRGNFPPRFSGLQFPNYSSELNVNALELDDSALYLCASSLGQQGVLGTEAFFGQGTRLTVV.

The chain links TRBV7-9 to TRBJ2-7; 9 bases are shared with TRBD1. V shed 6 bases, J shed 3 bases, and the junction held 9 bases outside the gene matches. This CDR3 contains 15 residues. CDR1 SEHNR and CDR2 FQNEAQ come from the germline V gene (reference sequence). The CDR3, as DNA: TGTGCCAGCAGTTATCCCGGGACAGGGTTCTACGAGCAGTACTTC. Amino acid sequence: CASSYPGTGFYEQYF. The complete variable domain, with remaining parts taken from reference TRBV7-9 and TRBJ2-7, reads DTGVSQNPRHKITKRGQNVTFRCDPISEHNRLYWYRQTLGQGPEFLTYFQNEAQLEKSRLLSDRFSAERPKGSFSTLEIQRTEQGDSAMYLCASSYPGTGFYEQYFGPGTRLTVT.

The chain has TRBV12-2 and TRBJ1-2. TRBV12-2 is reported as a pseudogene. The CDR3 runs 12 residues. CDR3 sequence reads: CASRLARVGYTF. The CDR3 bases are TGTGCAAGTCGCTTAGCGCGGGTGGGCTACACCTTC.

This chain's CDR3 is CASSWDIGSYEQYF. DNA of the CDR3: TGCGCCAGCAGCTGGGACATTGGCTCCTACGAGCAGTACTTC. V usage is TRBV5-1 and J usage is TRBJ2-7; D may be TRBD1 (6 bases). The ends were cut back, 3 bases at V and 0 bases at J, with 10 bases in the middle. Germline V lookup: CDR1 SGHRS, CDR2 YFSETQ. The CDR3 loop spans 14 amino acids.